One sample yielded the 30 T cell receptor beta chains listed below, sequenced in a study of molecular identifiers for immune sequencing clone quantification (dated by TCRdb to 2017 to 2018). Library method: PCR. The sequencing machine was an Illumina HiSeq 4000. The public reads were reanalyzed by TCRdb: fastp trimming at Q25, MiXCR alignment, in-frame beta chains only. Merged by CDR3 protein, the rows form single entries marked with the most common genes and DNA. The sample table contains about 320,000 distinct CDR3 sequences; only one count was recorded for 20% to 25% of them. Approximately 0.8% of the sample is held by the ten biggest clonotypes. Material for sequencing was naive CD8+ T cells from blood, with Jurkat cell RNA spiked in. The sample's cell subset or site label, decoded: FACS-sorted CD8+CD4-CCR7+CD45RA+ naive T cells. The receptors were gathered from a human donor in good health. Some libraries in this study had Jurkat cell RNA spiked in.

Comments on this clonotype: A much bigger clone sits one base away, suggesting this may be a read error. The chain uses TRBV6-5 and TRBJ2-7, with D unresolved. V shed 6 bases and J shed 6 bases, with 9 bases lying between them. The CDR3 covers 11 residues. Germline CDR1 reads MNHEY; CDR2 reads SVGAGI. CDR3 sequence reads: CASRGWSEQYF. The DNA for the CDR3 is TGTGCCAGCAGGGGGTGGTCCGAGCAGTACTTC.

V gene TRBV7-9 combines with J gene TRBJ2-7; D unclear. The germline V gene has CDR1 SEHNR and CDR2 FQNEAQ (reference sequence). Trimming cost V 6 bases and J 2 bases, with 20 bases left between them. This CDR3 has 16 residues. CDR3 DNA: TGTGCCAGCAGTACCGCGTGGGGTGTGCGGACCTACGAGCAGTACTTC. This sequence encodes CASSTAWGVRTYEQYF.

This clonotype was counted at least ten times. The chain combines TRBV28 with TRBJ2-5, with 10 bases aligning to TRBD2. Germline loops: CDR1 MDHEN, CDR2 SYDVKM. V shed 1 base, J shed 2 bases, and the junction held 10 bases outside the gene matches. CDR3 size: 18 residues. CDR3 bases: TGTGCCAGCAGTTTATACCCCGGGGTAGCGGGGGGACAAGAGACCCAGTACTTC. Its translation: CASSLYPGVAGGQETQYF. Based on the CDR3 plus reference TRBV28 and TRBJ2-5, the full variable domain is DVKVTQSSRYLVKRTGEKVFLECVQDMDHENMFWYRQDPGLGLRLIYFSYDVKMKEKGDIPEGYSVSREKKERFSLILESASTNQTSMYLCASSLYPGVAGGQETQYFGPGTRLLVL.

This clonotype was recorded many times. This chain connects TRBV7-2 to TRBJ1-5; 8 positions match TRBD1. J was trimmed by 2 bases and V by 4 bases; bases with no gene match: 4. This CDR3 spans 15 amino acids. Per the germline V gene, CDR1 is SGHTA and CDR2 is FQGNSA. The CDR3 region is CASSSGQGGNQPQHF. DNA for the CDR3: TGTGCCAGCAGCTCAGGACAGGGCGGCAATCAGCCCCAGCATTTT.

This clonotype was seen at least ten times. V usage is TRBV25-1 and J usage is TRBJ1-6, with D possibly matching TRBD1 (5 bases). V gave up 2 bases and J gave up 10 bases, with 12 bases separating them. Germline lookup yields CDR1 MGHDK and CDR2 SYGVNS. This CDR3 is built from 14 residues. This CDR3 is CASSEPWGSSPLHF. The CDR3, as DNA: TGTGCCAGCAGTGAACCCTGGGGGTCGTCACCCCTCCACTTT.

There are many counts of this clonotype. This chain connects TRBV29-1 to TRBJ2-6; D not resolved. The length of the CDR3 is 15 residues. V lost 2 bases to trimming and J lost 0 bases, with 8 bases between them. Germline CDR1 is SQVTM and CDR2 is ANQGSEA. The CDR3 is CSVERPSSGANVLTF. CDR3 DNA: TGCAGCGTTGAAAGACCGAGCTCTGGGGCCAACGTCCTGACTTTC.

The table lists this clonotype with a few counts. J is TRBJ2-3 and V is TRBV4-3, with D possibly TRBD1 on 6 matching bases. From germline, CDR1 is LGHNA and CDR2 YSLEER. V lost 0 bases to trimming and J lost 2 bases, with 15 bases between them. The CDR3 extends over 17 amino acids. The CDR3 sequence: CASSQDLIGGPTDTQYF. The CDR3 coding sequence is TGCGCCAGCAGCCAAGATTTGATTGGGGGCCCCACAGATACGCAGTATTTT.

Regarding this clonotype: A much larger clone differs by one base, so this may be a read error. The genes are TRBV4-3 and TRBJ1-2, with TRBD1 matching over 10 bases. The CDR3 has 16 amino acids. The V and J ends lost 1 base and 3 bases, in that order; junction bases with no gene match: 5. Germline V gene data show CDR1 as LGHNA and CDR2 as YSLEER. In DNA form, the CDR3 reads TGCGCCAGCAGCCAAGCCGGGACAGGGGCCGACTATGGCTACACCTTC. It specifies CASSQAGTGADYGYTF.

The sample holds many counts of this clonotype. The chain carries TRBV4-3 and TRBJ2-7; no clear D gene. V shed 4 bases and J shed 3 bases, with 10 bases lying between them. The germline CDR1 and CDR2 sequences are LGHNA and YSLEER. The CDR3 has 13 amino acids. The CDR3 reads CASSPTLVYEQYF. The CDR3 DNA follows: TGCGCCAGCAGCCCGACTCTCGTCTACGAGCAGTACTTC.

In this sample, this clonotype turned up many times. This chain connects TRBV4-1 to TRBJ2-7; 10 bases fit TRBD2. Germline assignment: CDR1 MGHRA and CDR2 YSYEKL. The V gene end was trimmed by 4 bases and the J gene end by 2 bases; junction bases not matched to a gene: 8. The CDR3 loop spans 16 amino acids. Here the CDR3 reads CASSPGTSGATYEQYF. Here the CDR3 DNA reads TGCGCCAGCAGCCCGGGTACTAGCGGGGCGACCTACGAGCAGTACTTC.

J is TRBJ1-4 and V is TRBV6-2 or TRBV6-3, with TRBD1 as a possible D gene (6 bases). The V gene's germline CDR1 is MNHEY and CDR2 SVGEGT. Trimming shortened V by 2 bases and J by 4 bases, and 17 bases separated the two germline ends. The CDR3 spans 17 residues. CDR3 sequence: CASSYIGTPSGNEKLFF. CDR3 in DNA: TGTGCCAGCAGTTACATCGGGACACCCTCGGGTAATGAAAAACTGTTTTTT.

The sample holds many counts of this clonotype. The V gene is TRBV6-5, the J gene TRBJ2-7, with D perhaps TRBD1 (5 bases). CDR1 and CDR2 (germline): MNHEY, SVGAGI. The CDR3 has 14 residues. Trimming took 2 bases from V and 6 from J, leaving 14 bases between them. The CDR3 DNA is TGTGCCAGCAGTTACGTGGAAGGGGTAGGCGAGCAGTACTTC. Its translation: CASSYVEGVGEQYF.

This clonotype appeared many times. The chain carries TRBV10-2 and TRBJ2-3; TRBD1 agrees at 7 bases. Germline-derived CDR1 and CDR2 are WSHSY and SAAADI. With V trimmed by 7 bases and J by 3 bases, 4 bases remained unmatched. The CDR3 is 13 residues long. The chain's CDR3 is CASIEQGTDTQYF. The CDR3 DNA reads TGCGCCAGCATCGAACAGGGGACAGATACGCAGTATTTT.

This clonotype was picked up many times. DNA for the CDR3: TGCGCCAGCAGCCAAGAATCCTGGACATCGGAGACCCAGTACTTC. Translation: CASSQESWTSETQYF. This chain connects TRBV4-3 to TRBJ2-5; a weak D match, TRBD1 (5 bases). The CDR3 runs 15 residues. Germline assignment: CDR1 LGHNA and CDR2 YSLEER. V was pared by 0 bases and J by 5 bases, with 13 bases between.

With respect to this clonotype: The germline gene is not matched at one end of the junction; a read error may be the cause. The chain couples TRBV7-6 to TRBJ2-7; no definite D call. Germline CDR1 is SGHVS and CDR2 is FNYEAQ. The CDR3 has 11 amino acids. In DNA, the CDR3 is TGTGCCAGCGGCTTAGGGCCTGAGCAGTACTTC. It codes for CASGLGPEQYF. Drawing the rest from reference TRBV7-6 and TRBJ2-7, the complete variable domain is GAGVSQSPRYKVTKRGQDVALRCDPISGHVSLYWYRQALGQGPEFLTYFNYEAQQDKSGLPNDRFSAERPEGSISTLTIQRTEQRDSAMYRCASGLGPEQYFGPGTRLTVT.

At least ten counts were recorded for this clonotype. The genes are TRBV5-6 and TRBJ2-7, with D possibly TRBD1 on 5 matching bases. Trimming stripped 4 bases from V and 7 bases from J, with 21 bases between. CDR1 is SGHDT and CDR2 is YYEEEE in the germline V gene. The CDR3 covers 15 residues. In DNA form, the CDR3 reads TGTGCCAGCAGCCTGGACACAAACCCCAGATGGGAGCAGTACTTC. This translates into CASSLDTNPRWEQYF.

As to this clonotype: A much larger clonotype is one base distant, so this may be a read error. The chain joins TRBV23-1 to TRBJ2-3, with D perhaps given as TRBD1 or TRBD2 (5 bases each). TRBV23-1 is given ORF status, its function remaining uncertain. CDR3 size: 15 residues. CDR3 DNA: TGCGCCAGCAGTCAATTGAGCGGTAGCACAGGTACGCAGTATTTT. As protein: CASSQLSGSTGTQYF.

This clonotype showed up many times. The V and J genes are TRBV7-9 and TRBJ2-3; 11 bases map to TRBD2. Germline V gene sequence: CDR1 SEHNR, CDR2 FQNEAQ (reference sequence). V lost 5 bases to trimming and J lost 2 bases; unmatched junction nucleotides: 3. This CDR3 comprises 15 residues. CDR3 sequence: CASSQLAGATDTQYF. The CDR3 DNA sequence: TGTGCCAGCAGCCAACTAGCGGGAGCCACAGATACGCAGTATTTT.

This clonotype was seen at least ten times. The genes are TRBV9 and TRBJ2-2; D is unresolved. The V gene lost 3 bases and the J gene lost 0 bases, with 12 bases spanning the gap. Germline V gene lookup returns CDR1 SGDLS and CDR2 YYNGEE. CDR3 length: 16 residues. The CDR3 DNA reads TGTGCCAGCAGCGACCGGGCCTCCCCGAACACCGGGGAGCTGTTTTTT. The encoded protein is CASSDRASPNTGELFF. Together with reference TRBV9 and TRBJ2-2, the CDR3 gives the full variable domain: DSGVTQTPKHLITATGQRVTLRCSPRSGDLSVYWYQQSLDQGLQFLIQYYNGEERAKGNILERFSAQQFPDLHSELNLSSLELGDSALYFCASSDRASPNTGELFFGEGSRLTVL.

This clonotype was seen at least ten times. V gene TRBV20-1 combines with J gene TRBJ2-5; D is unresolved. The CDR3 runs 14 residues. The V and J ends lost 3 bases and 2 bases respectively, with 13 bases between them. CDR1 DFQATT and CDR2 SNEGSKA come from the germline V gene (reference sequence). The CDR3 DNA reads TGCAGTGCTAGGGAATGGCAGCAACAAGAGACCCAGTACTTC. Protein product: CSAREWQQQETQYF.

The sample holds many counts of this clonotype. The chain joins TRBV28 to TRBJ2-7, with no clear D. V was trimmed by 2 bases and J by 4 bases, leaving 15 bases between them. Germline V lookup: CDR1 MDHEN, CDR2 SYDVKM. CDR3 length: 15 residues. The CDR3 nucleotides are TGTGCCAGCAGTTTAAACAGCCGTCACCCGTACGAGCAGTACTTC. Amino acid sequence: CASSLNSRHPYEQYF.

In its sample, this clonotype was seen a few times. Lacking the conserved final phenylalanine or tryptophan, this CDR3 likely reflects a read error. CDR3 amino acids: CASSLLDYNEQFS. Written as DNA, the CDR3 is TGTGCCAGCAGTTTACTAGACTACAATGAGCAGTTCTCC. The J gene is TRBJ2-1, the V gene TRBV12-3 or TRBV12-4; D remains unclear. V lost 2 bases to trimming and J lost 3 bases, with 5 bases between them. The CDR3 has 13 residues.

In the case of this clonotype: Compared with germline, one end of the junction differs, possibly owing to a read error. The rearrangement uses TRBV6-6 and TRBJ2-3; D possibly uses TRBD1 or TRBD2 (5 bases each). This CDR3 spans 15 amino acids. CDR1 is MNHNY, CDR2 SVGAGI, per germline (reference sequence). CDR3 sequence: CASSYIRRGTDTRYF. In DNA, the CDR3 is TGTGCCAGCAGTTACATAAGACGGGGCACAGATACGCGGTATTTT.

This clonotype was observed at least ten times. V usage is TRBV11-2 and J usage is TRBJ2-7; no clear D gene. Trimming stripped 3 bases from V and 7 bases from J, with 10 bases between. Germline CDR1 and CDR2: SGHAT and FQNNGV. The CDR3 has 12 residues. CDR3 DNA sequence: TGTGCCAGCAGCTTTTTGCTGGGGGAGCAGTACTTC. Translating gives CASSFLLGEQYF.

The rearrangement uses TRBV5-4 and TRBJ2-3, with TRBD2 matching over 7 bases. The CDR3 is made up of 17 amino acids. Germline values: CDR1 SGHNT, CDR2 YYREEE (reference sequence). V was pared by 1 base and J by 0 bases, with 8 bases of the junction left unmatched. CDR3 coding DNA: TGTGCCAGCAGCTTGTTAATGGTTAGCGGGAGCACAGATACGCAGTATTTT. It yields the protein CASSLLMVSGSTDTQYF.

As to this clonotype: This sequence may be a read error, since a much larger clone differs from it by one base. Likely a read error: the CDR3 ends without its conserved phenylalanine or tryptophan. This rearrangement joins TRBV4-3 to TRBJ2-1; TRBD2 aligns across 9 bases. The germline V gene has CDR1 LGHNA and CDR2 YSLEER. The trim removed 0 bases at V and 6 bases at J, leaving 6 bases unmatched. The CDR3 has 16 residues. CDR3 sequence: CASSQDSLAGTNEQFL. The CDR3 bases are TGCGCCAGCAGCCAAGATAGCCTAGCGGGAACCAATGAGCAGTTCCTC.

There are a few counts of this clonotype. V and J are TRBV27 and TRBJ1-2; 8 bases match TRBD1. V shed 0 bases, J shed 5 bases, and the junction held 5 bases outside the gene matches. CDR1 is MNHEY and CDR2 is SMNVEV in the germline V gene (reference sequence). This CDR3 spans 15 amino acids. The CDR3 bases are TGTGCCAGCAGTTTATCGCGGGACAGGAGGTATGGCTACACCTTC. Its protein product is CASSLSRDRRYGYTF.

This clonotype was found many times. This CDR3 is CASSFGYGYTF. The CDR3 nucleotides are TGTGCCAGCAGCTTTGGCTATGGCTACACCTTC. The rearrangement links TRBV5-4 to TRBJ1-2; D is undetermined. V gave up 2 bases and J gave up 4 bases, with 3 bases separating them. There are 11 residues in the CDR3. Germline CDR1 reads SGHNT; CDR2 reads YYREEE (reference sequence). The full variable domain, in which reference TRBV5-4 and TRBJ1-2 provide the parts outside the CDR3, is ETGVTQSPTHLIKTRGQQVTLRCSSQSGHNTVSWYQQALGQGPQFIFQYYREEENGRGNFPPRFSGLQFPNYSSELNVNALELDDSALYLCASSFGYGYTFGSGTRLTVV.

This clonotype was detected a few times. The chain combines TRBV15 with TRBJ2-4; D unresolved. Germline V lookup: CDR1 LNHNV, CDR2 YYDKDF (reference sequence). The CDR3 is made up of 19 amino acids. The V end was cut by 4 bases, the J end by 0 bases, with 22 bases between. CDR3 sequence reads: CATSTVFIRATKAKNIQYF. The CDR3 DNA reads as TGTGCCACCAGCACCGTATTTATCCGGGCAACAAAAGCCAAAAACATTCAGTACTTC.

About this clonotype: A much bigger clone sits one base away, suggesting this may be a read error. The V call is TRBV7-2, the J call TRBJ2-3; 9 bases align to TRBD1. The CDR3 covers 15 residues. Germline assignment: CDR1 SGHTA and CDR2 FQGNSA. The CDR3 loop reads CASSRDRDPTDTRYF. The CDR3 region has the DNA TGTGCCAGCAGCCGGGACAGGGACCCCACAGATACGCGGTATTTT.